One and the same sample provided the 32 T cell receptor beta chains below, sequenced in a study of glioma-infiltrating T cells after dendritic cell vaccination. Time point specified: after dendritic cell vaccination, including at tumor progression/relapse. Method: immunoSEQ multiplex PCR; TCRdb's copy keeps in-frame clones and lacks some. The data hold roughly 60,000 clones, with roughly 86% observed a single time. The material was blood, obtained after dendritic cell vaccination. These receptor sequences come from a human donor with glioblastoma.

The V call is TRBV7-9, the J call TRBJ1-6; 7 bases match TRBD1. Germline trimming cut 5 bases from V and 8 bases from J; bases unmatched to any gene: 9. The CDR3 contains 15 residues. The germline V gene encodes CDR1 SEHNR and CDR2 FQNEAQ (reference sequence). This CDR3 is CASSPGQSFYSPLHF. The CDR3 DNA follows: TGTGCCAGCAGCCCGGGACAGTCTTTTTATTCACCCCTCCACTTT.

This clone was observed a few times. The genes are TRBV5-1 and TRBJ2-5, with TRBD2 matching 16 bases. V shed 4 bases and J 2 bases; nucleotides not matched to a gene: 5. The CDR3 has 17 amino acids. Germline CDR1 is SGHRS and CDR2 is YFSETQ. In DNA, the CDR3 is TGCGCCAGCAGCCCGGGGGGACTAGCGGGGGGGCAAGAGACCCAGTACTTC. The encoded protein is CASSPGGLAGGQETQYF.

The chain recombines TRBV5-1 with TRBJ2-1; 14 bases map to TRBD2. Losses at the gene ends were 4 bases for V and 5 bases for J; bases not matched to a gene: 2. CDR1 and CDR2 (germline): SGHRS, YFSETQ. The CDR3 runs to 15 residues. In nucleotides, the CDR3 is TGCGCCAGCAGCCCGGGACTAGCGGGGGACAATGAGCAGTTCTTC. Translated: CASSPGLAGDNEQFF.

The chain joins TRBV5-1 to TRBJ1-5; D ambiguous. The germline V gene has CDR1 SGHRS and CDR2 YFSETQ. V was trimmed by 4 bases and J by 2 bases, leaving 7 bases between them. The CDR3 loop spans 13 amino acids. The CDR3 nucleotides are TGCGCCAGCAGCATTAGTGGCAATCAGCCCCAGCATTTT. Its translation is CASSISGNQPQHF.

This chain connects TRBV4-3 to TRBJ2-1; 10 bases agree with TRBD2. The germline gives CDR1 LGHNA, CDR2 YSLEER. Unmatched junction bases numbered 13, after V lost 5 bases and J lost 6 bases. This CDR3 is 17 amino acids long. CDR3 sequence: CASSYDPPERGGNEQFF. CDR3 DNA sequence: TGCGCCAGCAGCTACGATCCCCCCGAGCGGGGGGGCAATGAGCAGTTCTTC.

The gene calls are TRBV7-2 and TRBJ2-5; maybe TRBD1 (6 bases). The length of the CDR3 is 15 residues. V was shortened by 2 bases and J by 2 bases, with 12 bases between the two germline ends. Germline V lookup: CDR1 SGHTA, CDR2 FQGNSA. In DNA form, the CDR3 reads TGTGCCAGCAGCTTAACAGGGCGGAAACAAGAGACCCAGTACTTC. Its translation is CASSLTGRKQETQYF.

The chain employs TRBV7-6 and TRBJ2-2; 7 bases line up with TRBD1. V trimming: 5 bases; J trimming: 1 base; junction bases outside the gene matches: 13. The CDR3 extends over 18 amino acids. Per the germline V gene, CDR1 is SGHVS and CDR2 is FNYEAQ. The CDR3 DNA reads TGTGCCAGCAGCCGATTCAACCCCAACAGGGGGAACACCGGGGAGCTGTTTTTT. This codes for CASSRFNPNRGNTGELFF.

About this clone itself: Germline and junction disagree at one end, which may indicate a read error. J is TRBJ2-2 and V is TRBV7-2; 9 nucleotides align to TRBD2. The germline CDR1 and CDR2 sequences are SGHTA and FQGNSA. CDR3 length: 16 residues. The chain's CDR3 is CASSSSGGTSTGELFF. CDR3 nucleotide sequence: TGTGCCAGTAGCTCGAGCGGGGGGACTAGCACCGGGGAGCTGTTTTTT.

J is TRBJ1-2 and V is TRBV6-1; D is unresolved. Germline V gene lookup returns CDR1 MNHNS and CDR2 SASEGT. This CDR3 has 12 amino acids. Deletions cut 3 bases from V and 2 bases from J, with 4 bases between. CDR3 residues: CASSDRNYGYTF. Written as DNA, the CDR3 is TGTGCCAGCAGTGACAGAAACTATGGCTACACCTTC.

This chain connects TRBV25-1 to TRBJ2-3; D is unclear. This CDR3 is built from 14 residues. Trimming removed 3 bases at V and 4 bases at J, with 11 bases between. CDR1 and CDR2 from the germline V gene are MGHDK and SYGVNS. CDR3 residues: CASSDSRPPDTQYF. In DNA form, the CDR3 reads TGTGCCAGCAGTGATTCCAGGCCCCCAGATACGCAGTATTTT.

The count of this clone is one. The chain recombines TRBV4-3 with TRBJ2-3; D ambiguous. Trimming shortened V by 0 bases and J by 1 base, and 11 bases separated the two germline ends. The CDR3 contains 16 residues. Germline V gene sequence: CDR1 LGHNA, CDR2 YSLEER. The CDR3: CASSQDRNGGTDTQYF. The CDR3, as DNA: TGCGCCAGCAGCCAAGATCGGAACGGAGGCACAGATACGCAGTATTTT.

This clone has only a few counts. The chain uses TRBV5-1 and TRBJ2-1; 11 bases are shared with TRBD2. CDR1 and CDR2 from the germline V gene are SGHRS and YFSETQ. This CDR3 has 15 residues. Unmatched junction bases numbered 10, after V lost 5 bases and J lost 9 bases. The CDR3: CASRYGTSGLGEQFF. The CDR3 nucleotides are TGCGCCAGCAGATACGGGACTAGCGGTCTAGGTGAGCAGTTCTTC.

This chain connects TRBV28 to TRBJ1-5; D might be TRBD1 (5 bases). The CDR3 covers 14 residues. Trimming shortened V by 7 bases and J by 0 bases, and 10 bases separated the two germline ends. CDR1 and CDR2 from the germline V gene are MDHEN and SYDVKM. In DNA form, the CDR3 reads TGTGCCAGCACCTTAACAGGTAGCAATCAGCCCCAGCATTTT. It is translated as CASTLTGSNQPQHF.

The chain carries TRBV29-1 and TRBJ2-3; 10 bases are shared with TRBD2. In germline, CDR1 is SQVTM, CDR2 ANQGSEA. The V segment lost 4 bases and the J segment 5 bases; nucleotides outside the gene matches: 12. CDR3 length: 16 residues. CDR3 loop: CSVVGGAGGLGDTQYF. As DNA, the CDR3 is TGCAGCGTTGTGGGGGGAGCGGGAGGGCTGGGAGATACGCAGTATTTT.

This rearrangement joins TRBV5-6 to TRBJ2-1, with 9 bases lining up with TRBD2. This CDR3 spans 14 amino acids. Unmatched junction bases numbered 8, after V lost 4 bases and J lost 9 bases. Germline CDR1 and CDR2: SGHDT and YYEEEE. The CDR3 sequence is CASSPPHSGGEQFF. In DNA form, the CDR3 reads TGTGCCAGCAGCCCCCCCCATAGCGGGGGTGAGCAGTTCTTC. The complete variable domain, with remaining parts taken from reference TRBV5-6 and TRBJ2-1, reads DAGVTQSPTHLIKTRGQQVTLRCSPKSGHDTVSWYQQALGQGPQFIFQYYEEEERQRGNFPDRFSGHQFPNYSSELNVNALLLGDSALYLCASSPPHSGGEQFFGPGTRLTVL.

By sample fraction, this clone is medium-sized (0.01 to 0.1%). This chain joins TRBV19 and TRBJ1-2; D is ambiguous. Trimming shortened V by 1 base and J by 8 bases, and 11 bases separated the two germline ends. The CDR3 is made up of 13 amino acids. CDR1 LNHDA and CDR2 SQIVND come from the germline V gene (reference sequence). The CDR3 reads CASSIGVQSGYTF. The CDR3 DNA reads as TGTGCCAGTAGTATAGGGGTACAGTCGGGCTACACCTTC.

The CDR3 region is CAWSLAGVGTQYF. The CDR3 DNA follows: TGTGCCTGGAGTCTAGCGGGGGTGGGAACGCAGTATTTT. The genes are TRBV30 and TRBJ2-3, with 10 bases matching TRBD2. V was pared by 2 bases and J by 9 bases, with 5 bases of the junction left unmatched. Germline-derived CDR1 and CDR2 are GTSNPN and SVGIG (reference sequence). The CDR3 is made up of 13 amino acids.

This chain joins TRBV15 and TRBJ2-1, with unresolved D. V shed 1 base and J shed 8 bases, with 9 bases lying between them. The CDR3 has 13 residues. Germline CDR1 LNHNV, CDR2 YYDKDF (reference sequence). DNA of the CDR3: TGTGCCACCAGCAGAGTCGGGTGGGATGAGCAGTTCTTC. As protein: CATSRVGWDEQFF.

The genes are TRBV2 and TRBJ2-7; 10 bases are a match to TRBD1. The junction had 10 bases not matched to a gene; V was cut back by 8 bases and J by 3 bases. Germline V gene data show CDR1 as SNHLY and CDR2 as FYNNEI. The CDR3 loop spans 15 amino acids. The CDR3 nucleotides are TGTGCCAGCCTGGGCGCCGGGACAGGGGTCTACGAGCAGTACTTC. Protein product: CASLGAGTGVYEQYF.

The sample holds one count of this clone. CDR3 protein: CSGTTSGSVYEQYF. In DNA form, the CDR3 reads TGCAGCGGCACGACTAGCGGGAGTGTGTACGAGCAGTACTTC. This chain connects TRBV29-1 to TRBJ2-7; 12 nucleotides agree with TRBD2. The CDR3 has 14 amino acids. The V segment lost 7 bases and the J segment 4 bases; nucleotides outside the gene matches: 8. Germline V gene lookup returns CDR1 SQVTM and CDR2 ANQGSEA.

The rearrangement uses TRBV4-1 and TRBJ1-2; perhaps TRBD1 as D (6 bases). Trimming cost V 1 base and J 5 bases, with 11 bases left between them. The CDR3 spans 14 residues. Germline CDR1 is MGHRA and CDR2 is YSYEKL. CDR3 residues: CASSQGGGGYGYTF. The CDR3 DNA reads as TGCGCCAGCAGCCAAGGGGGAGGGGGGTATGGCTACACCTTC.

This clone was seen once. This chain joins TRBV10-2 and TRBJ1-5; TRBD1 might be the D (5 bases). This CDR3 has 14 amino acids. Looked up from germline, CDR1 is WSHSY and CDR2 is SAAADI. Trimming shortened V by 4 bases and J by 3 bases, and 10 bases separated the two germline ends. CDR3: CASSVRTNNQPQHF. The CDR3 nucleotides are TGCGCCAGCAGTGTGAGGACAAACAATCAGCCCCAGCATTTT.

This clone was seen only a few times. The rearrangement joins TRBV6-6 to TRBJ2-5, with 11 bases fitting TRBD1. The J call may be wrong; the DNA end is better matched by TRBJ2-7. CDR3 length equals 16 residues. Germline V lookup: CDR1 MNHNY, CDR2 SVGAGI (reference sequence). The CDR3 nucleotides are TGTGCCAGCAGTCCTAAGGGGACAGGGGGATCTTACGAGCAGTACTTC. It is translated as CASSPKGTGGSYEQYF.

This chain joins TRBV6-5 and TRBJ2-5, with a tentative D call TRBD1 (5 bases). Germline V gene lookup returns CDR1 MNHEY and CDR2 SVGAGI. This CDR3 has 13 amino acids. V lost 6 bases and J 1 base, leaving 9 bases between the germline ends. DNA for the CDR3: TGTGCCAGCAGCAAGACAGTCCAAGAGACCCAGTACTTC. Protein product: CASSKTVQETQYF.

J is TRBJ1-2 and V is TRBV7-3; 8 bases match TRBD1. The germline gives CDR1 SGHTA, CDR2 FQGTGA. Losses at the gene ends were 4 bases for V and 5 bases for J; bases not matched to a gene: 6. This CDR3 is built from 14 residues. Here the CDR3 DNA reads TGTGCCAGCAGCTCACCGGGACAGGAGTATGGCTACACCTTC. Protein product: CASSSPGQEYGYTF.

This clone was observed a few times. The CDR3 DNA reads TGTGCCAGCAGCCCAGGGGGAAGCGGGAGAAACACAGATACGCAGTATTTT. Amino acids: CASSPGGSGRNTDTQYF. The chain is built from TRBV5-4 and TRBJ2-3; D is perhaps TRBD2 (8 bases). The length of the CDR3 is 17 residues. Deletions cut 4 bases from V and 2 bases from J, with 20 bases between. Germline V gives CDR1 SGHNT, CDR2 YYREEE (reference sequence).

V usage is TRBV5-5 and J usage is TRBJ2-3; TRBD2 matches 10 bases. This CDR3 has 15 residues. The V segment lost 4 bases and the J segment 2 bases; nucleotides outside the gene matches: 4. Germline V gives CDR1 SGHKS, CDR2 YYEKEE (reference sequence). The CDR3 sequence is CASSQRGGTTDTQYF. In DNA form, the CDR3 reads TGTGCCAGCAGCCAGCGGGGGGGGACCACAGATACGCAGTATTTT.

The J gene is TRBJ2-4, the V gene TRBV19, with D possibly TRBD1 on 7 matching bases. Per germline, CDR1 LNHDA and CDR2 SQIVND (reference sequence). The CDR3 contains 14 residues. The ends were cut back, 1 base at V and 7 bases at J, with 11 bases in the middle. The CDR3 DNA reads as TGTGCCAGTAGTATAGGACAGGGAGGTAACATTCAGTACTTC. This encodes CASSIGQGGNIQYF.

CDR3: CASIKTGGSYGYTF. Here the CDR3 DNA reads TGTGCCAGCATCAAGACAGGGGGCTCCTATGGCTACACCTTC. J is TRBJ1-2 and V is TRBV2, with 10 bases matching TRBD1. Germline V lookup: CDR1 SNHLY, CDR2 FYNNEI. The CDR3 is 14 residues long. Germline trimming cut 7 bases from V and 4 bases from J; bases unmatched to any gene: 6. The full variable domain, its missing parts supplied by reference TRBV2 and TRBJ1-2, is EPEVTQTPSHQVTQMGQEVILRCVPISNHLYFYWYRQILGQKVEFLVSFYNNEISEKSEIFDDQFSVERPDGSNFTLKIRSTKLEDSAMYFCASIKTGGSYGYTFGSGTRLTVV.

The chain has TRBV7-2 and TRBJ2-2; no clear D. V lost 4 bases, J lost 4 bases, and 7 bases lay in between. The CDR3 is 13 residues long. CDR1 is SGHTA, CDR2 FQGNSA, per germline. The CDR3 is CASSSTATGELFF. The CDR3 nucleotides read TGTGCCAGCAGCTCTACAGCCACCGGGGAGCTGTTTTTT.

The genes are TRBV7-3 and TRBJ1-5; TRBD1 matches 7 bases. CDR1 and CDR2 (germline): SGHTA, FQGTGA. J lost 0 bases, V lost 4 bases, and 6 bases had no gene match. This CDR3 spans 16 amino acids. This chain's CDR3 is CASSSHRGPSNQPQHF. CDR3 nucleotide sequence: TGTGCCAGCAGCTCGCACAGGGGCCCTAGCAATCAGCCCCAGCATTTT. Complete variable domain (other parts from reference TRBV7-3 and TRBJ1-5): GAGVSQTPSNKVTEKGKYVELRCDPISGHTALYWYRQSLGQGPEFLIYFQGTGAADDSGLPNDRFFAVRPEGSVSTLKIQRTERGDSAVYLCASSSHRGPSNQPQHFGDGTRLSIL.

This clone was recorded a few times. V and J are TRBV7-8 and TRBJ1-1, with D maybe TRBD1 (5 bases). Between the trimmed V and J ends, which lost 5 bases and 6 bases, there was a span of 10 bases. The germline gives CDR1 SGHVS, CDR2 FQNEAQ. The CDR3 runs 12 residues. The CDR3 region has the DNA TGTGCCAGCAGCCTCACGGGGGCTGAAGCTTTCTTT. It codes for CASSLTGAEAFF.